The 9 T cell receptor beta chains given below trace back to one sample, sequenced in a study of graft-versus-host responses after intestinal transplantation. The antigens of these receptors remain unknown. Some clones are missing from TCRdb's copy, which holds only in-frame ones; the method was immunoSEQ multiplex PCR. Here the sample spans tens of thousands of clones, 94% being singletons. This sample comprised unstimulated CD4+ T cells sorted from spleen or lymph node cells, obtained before transplant. The receptors here all came from a human donor who was the organ donor for an intestinal transplant.

The rearrangement links TRBV4-1 to TRBJ2-7, with D possibly matching TRBD2 (5 bases). The V end was cut by 0 bases, the J end by 0 bases, with 6 bases between. This CDR3 has 14 residues. Germline assignment: CDR1 MGHRA and CDR2 YSYEKL. DNA for the CDR3: TGCGCCAGCAGCCAAGATGAGGGCTCCTACGAGCAGTACTTC. Translation: CASSQDEGSYEQYF.

This chain uses TRBV4-3 with TRBJ2-7, with 9 bases matching TRBD2. There are 16 residues in the CDR3. Germline loops: CDR1 LGHNA, CDR2 YSLEER. J was trimmed by 4 bases and V by 0 bases; bases with no gene match: 7. This chain's CDR3 is CASSQDPRGGLYEQYF. The CDR3 DNA follows: TGCGCCAGCAGCCAAGATCCGCGGGGGGGCCTATACGAGCAGTACTTC.

The gene calls are TRBV11-2 and TRBJ2-3, with 11 bases aligning to TRBD2. Germline CDR1 reads SGHAT; CDR2 reads FQNNGV. V trimming: 1 base; J trimming: 1 base; junction bases outside the gene matches: 10. The CDR3 loop spans 19 amino acids. CDR3 region: CASSLGRLAGPRGTDTQYF. The CDR3, as DNA: TGTGCCAGCAGCTTAGGTCGACTAGCGGGGCCCCGGGGCACAGATACGCAGTATTTT. Based on the CDR3 plus reference TRBV11-2 and TRBJ2-3, the full variable domain is EAGVAQSPRYKIIEKRQSVAFWCNPISGHATLYWYQQILGQGPKLLIQFQNNGVVDDSQLPKDRFSAERLKGVDSTLKIQPAKLEDSAVYLCASSLGRLAGPRGTDTQYFGPGTRLTVL.

This rearrangement joins TRBV21-1 to TRBJ2-7. TRBV21-1 is termed a pseudogene. The CDR3 totals 13 residues. Here the CDR3 reads CASSKAGAYEQYF. The CDR3 DNA sequence: TGTGCCAGCAGCAAAGCGGGTGCCTACGAGCAGTACTTC.

The V and J genes are TRBV5-1 and TRBJ2-1; TRBD2 aligns across 11 bases. The CDR3 consists of 14 residues. In germline, CDR1 is SGHRS, CDR2 YFSETQ. V gave up 6 bases and J gave up 4 bases; unmatched junction bases: 3. The CDR3 loop is CASTASGGYNEQFF. Here the CDR3 DNA reads TGCGCCAGCACCGCTAGCGGGGGGTACAATGAGCAGTTCTTC.

This chain uses TRBV2 with TRBJ2-5; a possible D gene is TRBD1 (6 bases). The germline V gene has CDR1 SNHLY and CDR2 FYNNEI. The CDR3 sequence is 14 residues long. V was pared by 8 bases and J by 2 bases, with 15 bases between. CDR3 coding DNA: TGTGCCAGCCACTCAGACAGGTTTCAAGAGACCCAGTACTTC. This gives the protein CASHSDRFQETQYF. The full variable domain, with the rest looked up from reference TRBV2 and TRBJ2-5, is EPEVTQTPSHQVTQMGQEVILRCVPISNHLYFYWYRQILGQKVEFLVSFYNNEISEKSEIFDDQFSVERPDGSNFTLKIRSTKLEDSAMYFCASHSDRFQETQYFGPGTRLLVL.

The rearrangement uses TRBV6-6 and TRBJ1-1; D not resolved. The CDR3 has 14 residues. Germline assignment: CDR1 MNHNY and CDR2 SVGAGI (reference sequence). Trimming pared 5 bases from V and 7 bases from J, leaving 17 bases between. CDR3 nucleotide sequence: TGTGCCAGCAGTGTGACGGGCCGGTCGGGTGAAGCTTTCTTT. This gives the protein CASSVTGRSGEAFF.

A single count supports this clone. In DNA form, the CDR3 reads TGTGCCAGCAGCTTAGTGCCCCAGACAGGGAGAGATGGCTACACCTTC. Its translation is CASSLVPQTGRDGYTF. The V call is TRBV7-8, the J call TRBJ1-2; 7 positions match TRBD1. Germline assignment: CDR1 SGHVS and CDR2 FQNEAQ. There are 16 residues in the CDR3. Unmatched junction bases numbered 11, after V lost 1 base and J lost 6 bases.

The gene calls are TRBV6-6 and TRBJ1-2, with 8 bases aligning to TRBD1. After removal of 5 bases from V and 7 bases from J, the junction contained 9 bases not matched to a gene. Germline V lookup: CDR1 MNHNY, CDR2 SVGAGI (reference sequence). The CDR3 length is 14 residues. The CDR3 sequence: CASSQSQGGSGYTF. In nucleotides, the CDR3 is TGTGCCAGCAGTCAGTCACAGGGGGGTAGTGGCTACACCTTC.